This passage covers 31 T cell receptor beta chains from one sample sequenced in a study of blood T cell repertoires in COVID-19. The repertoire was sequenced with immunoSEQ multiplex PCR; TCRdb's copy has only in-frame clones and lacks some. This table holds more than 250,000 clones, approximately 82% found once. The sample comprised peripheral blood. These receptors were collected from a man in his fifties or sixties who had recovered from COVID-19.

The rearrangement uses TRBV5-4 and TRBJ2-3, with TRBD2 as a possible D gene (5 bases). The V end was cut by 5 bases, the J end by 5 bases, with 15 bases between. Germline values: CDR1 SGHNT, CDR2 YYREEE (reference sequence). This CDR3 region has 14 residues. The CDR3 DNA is TGTGCCAGCAGAGCGACGGGGTTAGGAGATACGCAGTATTTT. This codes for CASRATGLGDTQYF.

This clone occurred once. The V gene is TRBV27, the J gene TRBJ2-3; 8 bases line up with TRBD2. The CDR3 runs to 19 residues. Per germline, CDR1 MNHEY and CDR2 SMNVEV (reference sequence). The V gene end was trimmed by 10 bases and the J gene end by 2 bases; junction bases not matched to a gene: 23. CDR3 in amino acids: CATPRRGVSPGGDTDTQYF. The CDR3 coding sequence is TGTGCCACCCCACGTCGTGGTGTGTCGCCCGGGGGGGACACAGATACGCAGTATTTT.

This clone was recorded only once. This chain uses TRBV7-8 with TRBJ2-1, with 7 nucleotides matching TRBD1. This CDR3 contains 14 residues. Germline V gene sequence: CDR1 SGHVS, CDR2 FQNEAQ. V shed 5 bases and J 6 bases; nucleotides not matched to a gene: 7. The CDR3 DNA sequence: TGTGCCAGCAGCCCCTCGGACAGGACCAATGAGCAGTTCTTC. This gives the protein CASSPSDRTNEQFF.

This CDR3 is CASHLSGQGAHEQYF. CDR3 in DNA: TGTGCCAGCCATCTTTCCGGACAGGGCGCCCACGAGCAGTACTTC. The rearrangement links TRBV28 to TRBJ2-7; 8 bases agree with TRBD1. V lost 8 bases, J lost 5 bases, and 14 bases stayed unmatched. The CDR3 consists of 15 residues. From germline, CDR1 is MDHEN and CDR2 SYDVKM.

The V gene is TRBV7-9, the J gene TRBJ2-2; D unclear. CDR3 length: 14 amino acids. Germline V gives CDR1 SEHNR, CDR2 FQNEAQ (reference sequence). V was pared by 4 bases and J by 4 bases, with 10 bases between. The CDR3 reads CASSSPYATGELFF. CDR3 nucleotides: TGTGCCAGCAGCTCACCCTATGCCACCGGGGAGCTGTTTTTT. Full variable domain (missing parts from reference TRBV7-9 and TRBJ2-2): DTGVSQNPRHKITKRGQNVTFRCDPISEHNRLYWYRQTLGQGPEFLTYFQNEAQLEKSRLLSDRFSAERPKGSFSTLEIQRTEQGDSAMYLCASSSPYATGELFFGEGSRLTVL.

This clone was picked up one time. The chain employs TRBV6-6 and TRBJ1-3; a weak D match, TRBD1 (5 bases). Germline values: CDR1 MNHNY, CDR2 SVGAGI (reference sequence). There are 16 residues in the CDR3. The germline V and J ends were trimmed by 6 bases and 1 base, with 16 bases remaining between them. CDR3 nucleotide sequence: TGTGCCAGCAGGACCTTGGGGCTAGAATCTGGAAACACCATATATTTT. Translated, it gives CASRTLGLESGNTIYF.

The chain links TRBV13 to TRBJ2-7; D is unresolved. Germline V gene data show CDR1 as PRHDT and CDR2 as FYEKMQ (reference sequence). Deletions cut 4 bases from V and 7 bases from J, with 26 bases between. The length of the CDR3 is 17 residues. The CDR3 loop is CASSSAWPDPNPREQYF. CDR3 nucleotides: TGTGCCAGCAGCTCAGCGTGGCCTGACCCCAATCCCCGGGAGCAGTACTTC.

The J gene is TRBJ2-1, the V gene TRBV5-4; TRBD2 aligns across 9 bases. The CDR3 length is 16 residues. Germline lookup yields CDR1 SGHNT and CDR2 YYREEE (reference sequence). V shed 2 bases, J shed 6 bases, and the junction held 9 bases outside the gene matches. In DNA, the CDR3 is TGTGCCAGCAGCTTTGGGGCGGGAGGGTCCCTCAATGAGCAGTTCTTC. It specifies CASSFGAGGSLNEQFF. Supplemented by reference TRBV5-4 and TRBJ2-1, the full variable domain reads ETGVTQSPTHLIKTRGQQVTLRCSSQSGHNTVSWYQQALGQGPQFIFQYYREEENGRGNFPPRFSGLQFPNYSSELNVNALELDDSALYLCASSFGAGGSLNEQFFGPGTRLTVL.

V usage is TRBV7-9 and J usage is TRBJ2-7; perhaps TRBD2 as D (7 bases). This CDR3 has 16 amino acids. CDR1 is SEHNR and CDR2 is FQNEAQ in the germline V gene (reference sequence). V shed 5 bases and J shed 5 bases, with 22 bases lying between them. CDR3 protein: CASSPGGGRGGHEQYF. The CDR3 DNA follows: TGTGCCAGCAGCCCGGGGGGCGGCAGGGGAGGCCACGAGCAGTACTTC.

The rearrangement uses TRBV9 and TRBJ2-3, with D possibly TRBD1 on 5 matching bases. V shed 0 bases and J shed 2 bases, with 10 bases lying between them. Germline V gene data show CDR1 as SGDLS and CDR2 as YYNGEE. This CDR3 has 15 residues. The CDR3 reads CASSVAGGHTDTQYF. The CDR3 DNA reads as TGTGCCAGCAGCGTAGCTGGCGGACACACAGATACGCAGTATTTT.

The CDR3 protein is CSVGLAGGRIYEQYF. The CDR3 bases are TGCAGCGTTGGGCTAGCGGGAGGCCGAATCTACGAGCAGTACTTC. J is TRBJ2-7 and V is TRBV29-1; 11 bases map to TRBD2. Trimming removed 4 bases from V and 3 bases from J; junction bases left unmatched: 8. Looked up from germline, CDR1 is SQVTM and CDR2 is ANQGSEA. The CDR3 contains 15 residues.

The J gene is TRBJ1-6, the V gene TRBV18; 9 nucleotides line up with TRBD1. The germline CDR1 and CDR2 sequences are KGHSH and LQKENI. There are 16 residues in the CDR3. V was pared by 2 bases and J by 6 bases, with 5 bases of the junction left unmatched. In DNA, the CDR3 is TGTGCCAGCTCACCAACCGTGACAGGGGGTAATTCACCCCTCCACTTT. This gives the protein CASSPTVTGGNSPLHF. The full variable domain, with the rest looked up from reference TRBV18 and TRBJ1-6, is NAGVMQNPRHLVRRRGQEARLRCSPMKGHSHVYWYRQLPEEGLKFMVYLQKENIIDESGMPKERFSAEFPKEGPSILRIQQVVRGDSAAYFCASSPTVTGGNSPLHFGNGTRLTVT.

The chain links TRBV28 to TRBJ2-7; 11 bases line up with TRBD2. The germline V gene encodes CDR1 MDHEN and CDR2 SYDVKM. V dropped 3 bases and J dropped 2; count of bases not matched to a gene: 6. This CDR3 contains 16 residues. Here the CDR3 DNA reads TGTGCCAGCAGTTTTCCCCTAGCGGGAGGTACCTACGAGCAGTACTTC. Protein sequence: CASSFPLAGGTYEQYF.

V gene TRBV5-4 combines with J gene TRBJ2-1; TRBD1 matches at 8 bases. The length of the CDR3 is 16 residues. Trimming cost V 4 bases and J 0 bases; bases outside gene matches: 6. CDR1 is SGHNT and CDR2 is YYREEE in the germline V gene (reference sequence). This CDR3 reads CASSPDRGSSYNEQFF. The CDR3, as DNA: TGTGCCAGCAGCCCAGACAGGGGCAGCTCCTACAATGAGCAGTTCTTC.

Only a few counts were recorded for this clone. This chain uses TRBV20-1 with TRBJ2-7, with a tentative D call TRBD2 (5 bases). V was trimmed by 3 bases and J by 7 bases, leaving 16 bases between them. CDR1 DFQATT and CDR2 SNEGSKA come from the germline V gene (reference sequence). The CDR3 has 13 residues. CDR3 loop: CSASPVSPGEQYF. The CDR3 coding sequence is TGCAGTGCTAGTCCAGTCTCTCCGGGGGAGCAGTACTTC.

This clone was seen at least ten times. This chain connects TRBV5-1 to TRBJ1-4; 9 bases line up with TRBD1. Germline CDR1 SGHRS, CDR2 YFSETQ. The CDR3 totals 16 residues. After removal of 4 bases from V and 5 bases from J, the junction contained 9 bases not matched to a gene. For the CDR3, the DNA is TGCGCCAGCAGCACTGCCTTTGGACAGGGGAATGAAAAACTGTTTTTT. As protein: CASSTAFGQGNEKLFF.

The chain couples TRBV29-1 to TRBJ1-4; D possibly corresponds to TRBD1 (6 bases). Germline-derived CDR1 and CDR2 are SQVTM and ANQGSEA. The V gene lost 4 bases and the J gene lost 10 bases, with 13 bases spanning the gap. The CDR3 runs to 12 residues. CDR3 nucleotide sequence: TGCAGCGTTGGTTCAGGGGACGGAAAACTGTTTTTT. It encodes CSVGSGDGKLFF.

In DNA form, the CDR3 reads TGTGCCAGCAGTTTATCGGGCAGATACGAGCAGTACTTC. Residues: CASSLSGRYEQYF. The chain uses TRBV27 and TRBJ2-7; no definite D call. Germline V gene sequence: CDR1 MNHEY, CDR2 SMNVEV (reference sequence). Trimming pared 0 bases from V and 4 bases from J, leaving 7 bases between. CDR3 length: 13 residues.

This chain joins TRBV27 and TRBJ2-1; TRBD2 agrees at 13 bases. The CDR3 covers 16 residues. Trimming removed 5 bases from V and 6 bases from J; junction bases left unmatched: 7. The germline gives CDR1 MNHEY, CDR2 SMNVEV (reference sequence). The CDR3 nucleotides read TGTGCCAGCAGTGCCAGACTAGCGGGGGGAGGCAATGAGCAGTTCTTC. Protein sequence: CASSARLAGGGNEQFF.

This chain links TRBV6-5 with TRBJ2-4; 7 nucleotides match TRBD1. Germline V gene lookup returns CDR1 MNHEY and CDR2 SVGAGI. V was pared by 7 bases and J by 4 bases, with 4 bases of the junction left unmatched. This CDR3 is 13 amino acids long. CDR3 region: CASTRDSKNIQYF. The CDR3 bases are TGTGCCAGCACTCGGGACAGTAAAAACATTCAGTACTTC.

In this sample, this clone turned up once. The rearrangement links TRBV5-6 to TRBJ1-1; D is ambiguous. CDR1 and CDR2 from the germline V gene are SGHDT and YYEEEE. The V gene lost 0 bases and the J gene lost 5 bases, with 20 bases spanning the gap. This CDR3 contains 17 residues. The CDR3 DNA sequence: TGTGCCAGCAGCTTGGAGGGATTTGGAGGGTACGGGACTGAAGCTTTCTTT. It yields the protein CASSLEGFGGYGTEAFF.

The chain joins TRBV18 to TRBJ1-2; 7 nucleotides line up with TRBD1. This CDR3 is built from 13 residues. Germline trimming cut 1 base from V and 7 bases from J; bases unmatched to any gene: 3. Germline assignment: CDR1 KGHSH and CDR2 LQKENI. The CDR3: CASSPQGAGGYTF. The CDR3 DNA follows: TGTGCCAGCTCACCACAGGGGGCCGGTGGCTACACCTTC.

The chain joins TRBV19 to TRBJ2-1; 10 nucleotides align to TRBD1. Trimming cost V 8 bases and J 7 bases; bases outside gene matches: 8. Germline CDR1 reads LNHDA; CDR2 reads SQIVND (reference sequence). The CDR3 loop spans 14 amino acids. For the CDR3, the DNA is TGTGCCAGTGATCGGGGGACAGGGGATAATGAGCAGTTCTTC. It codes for CASDRGTGDNEQFF.

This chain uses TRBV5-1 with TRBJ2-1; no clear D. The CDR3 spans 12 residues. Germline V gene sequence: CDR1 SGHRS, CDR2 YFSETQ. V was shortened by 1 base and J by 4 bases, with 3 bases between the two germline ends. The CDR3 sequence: CASSLLYNEQFF. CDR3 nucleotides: TGCGCCAGCAGCTTGTTATACAATGAGCAGTTCTTC.

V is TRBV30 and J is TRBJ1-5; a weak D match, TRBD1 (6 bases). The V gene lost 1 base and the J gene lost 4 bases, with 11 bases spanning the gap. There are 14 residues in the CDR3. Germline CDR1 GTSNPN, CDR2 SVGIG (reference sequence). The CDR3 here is CAWSGTAGNQPQHF. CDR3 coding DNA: TGTGCCTGGAGTGGGACAGCAGGAAATCAGCCCCAGCATTTT.

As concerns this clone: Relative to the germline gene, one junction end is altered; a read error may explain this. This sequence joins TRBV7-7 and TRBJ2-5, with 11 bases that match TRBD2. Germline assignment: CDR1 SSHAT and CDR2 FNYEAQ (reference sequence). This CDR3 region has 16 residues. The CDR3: CASSLGSGGVQETQYF. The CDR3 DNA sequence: TGTGCTAGCAGTTTAGGTAGCGGGGGGGTACAAGAGACCCAGTACTTC.

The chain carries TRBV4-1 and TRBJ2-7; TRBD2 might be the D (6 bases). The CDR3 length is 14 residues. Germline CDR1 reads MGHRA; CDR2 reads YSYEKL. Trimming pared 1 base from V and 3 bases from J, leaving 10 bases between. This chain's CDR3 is CASSQVGGNYEQYF. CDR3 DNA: TGCGCCAGCAGCCAAGTTGGCGGGAACTACGAGCAGTACTTC.

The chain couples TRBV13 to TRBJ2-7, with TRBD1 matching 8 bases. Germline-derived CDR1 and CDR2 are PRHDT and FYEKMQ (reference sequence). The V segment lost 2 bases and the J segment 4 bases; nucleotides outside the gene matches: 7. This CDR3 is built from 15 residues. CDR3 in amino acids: CASSLMSGGLYEQYF. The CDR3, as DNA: TGTGCCAGCAGCTTAATGTCAGGGGGCTTGTACGAGCAGTACTTC.

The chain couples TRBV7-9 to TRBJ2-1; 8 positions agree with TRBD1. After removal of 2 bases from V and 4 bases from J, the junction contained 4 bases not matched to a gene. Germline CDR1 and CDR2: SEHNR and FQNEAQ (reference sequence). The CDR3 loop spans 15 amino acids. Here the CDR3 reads CASSLTGTGYNEQFF. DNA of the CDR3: TGTGCCAGCAGCTTAACCGGGACAGGTTACAATGAGCAGTTCTTC. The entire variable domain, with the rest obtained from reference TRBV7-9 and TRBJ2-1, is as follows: DTGVSQNPRHKITKRGQNVTFRCDPISEHNRLYWYRQTLGQGPEFLTYFQNEAQLEKSRLLSDRFSAERPKGSFSTLEIQRTEQGDSAMYLCASSLTGTGYNEQFFGPGTRLTVL.

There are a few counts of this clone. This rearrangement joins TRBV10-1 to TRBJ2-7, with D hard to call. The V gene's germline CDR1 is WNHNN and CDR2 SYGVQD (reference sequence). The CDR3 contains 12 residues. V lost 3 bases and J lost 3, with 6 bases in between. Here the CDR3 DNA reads TGCGCCAGCAGTGACACCTACTACGAGCAGTACTTC. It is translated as CASSDTYYEQYF.

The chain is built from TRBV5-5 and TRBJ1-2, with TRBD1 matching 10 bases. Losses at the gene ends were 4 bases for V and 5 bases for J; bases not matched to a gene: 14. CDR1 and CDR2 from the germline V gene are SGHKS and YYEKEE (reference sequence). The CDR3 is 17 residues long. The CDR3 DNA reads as TGTGCCAGCAGCCCGATTGGACAGGGGGTTCTGGGTTATGGCTACACCTTC. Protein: CASSPIGQGVLGYGYTF.